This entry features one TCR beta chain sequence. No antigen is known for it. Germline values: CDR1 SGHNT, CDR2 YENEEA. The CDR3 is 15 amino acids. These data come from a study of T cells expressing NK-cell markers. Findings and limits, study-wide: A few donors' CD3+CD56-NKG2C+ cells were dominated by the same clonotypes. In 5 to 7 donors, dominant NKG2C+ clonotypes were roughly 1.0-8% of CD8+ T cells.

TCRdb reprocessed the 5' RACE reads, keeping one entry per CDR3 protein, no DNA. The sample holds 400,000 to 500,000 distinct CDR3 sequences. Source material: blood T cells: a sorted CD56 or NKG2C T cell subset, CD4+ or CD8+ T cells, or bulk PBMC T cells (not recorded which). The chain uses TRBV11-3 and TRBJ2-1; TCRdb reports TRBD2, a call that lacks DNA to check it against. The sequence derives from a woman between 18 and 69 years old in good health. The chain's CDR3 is CASSLGERIYNEQFF.